This T cell receptor (beta chain) was sequenced during a study of shared clonotypes between healthy human individuals. Overall study results and limits: Richness estimates generally favored naive over memory subsets. Clonotype sharing among donors, it was expected, would be affected by sequencing depth.

The naive CD8 subset, CD45RO-negative cells positively selected for CCR7, excluded terminally differentiated effector memory CD45RA+ cells. This CDR3 region has 14 residues. V was trimmed by 0 bases and J by 3 bases, leaving 6 bases between them. Germline values: CDR1 SGHRS, CDR2 YFSETQ. With regard to this clone: The antigen remains undetermined.

Every immunoSEQ plate was one replicate of a subset's evenly spread DNA. Sorted-subset replicate PCRs used approximately 190 ng of genomic DNA. This amount corresponded to approximately 30,000 T cell genomes. Here immunoSEQ multiplex PCR was the method, and the copy in TCRdb shows in-frame clones only, minus some. The repertoire holds roughly 2,000,000 clones, with roughly 95% as singletons. The clonotype comes from a man between 18 and 35 years old in good health. Some clones in this sample may be carry-over from other donors' samples. The chain combines TRBV5-1 with TRBJ2-2; tentative D call: TRBD1 (5 bases). Sequencing was performed on naive CD8+ T cells from PBMCs. This CDR3 is CASSLGRDTGELFF. In nucleotides, the CDR3 is TGCGCCAGCAGCTTGGGCAGGGACACCGGGGAGCTGTTTTTT.